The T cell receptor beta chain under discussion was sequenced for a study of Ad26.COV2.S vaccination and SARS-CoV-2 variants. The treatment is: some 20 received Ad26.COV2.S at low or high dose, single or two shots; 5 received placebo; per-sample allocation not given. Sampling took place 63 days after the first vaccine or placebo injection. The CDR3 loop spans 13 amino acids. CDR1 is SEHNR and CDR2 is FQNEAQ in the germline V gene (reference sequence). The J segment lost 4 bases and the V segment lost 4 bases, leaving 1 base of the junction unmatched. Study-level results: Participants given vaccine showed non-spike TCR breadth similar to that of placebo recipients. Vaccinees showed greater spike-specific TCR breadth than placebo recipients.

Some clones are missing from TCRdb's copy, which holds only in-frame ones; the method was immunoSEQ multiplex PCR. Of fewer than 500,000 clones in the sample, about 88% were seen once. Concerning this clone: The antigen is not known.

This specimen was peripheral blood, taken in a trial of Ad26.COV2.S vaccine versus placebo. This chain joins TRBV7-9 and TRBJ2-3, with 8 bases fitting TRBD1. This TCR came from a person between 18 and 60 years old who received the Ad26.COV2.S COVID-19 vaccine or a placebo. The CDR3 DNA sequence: TGTGCCAGCAGCTCAGGGGGCCCAGATACGCAGTATTTT. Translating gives CASSSGGPDTQYF.